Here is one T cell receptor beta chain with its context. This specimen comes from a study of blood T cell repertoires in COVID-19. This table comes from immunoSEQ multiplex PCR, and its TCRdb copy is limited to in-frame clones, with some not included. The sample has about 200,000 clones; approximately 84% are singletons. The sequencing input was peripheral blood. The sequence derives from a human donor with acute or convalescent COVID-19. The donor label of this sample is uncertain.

The CDR3 sequence: CASSSGTGIGGYTF. CDR3 bases: TGCGCCAGCAGCTCTGGGACAGGGATCGGCGGCTACACCTTC. This sequence joins TRBV5-1 and TRBJ1-2; TRBD1 aligns across 9 bases. V trimming: 3 bases; J trimming: 8 bases; junction bases outside the gene matches: 8. Germline V lookup: CDR1 SGHRS, CDR2 YFSETQ. The CDR3 length is 14 residues.